The rows below give T cell receptor beta chains drawn from one sample of a study of OX40 agonist ivuxolimab in advanced cancers. Clones were sequenced by immunoSEQ multiplex PCR, and TCRdb holds only the in-frame ones, with some missing. The table shows around 99,000 clones, with 91% occurring only once. The input for sequencing was CD4+ or CD8+ T cells sorted from blood, taken in a trial of the OX40 agonist ivuxolimab. The receptors shown here come from an adult with an advanced solid tumor such as melanoma, head and neck, liver or kidney cancer. CDR3s include the opening cysteine and the closing phenylalanine or tryptophan. D genes are given only for firm matches. Size tells how often a clone was seen (once, few, many) or the class of an expanded clone, and some rows leave it out.

>TRBV7-2|NA|TRBD2|TRBJ2-2
CASSSSSGRAAGELFF
TGTGCCAGCAGCTCCTCTAGCGGGAGGGCGGCCGGGGAGCTGTTTTTT
>TRBV2|NA|TRBD1|TRBJ2-7
CASLGQGSYEQYF
TGTGCCAGCCTGGGACAGGGCTCCTACGAGCAGTACTTC
>TRBV7-9|NA|TRBD1|TRBJ1-1
CASSSGGIMNTEAFF
TGTGCCAGCAGCTCAGGGGGGATCATGAACACTGAAGCTTTCTTT
>TRBV11-3|NA|TRBD1|TRBJ2-7
CASSLAQGISYEQYF
TGTGCCAGCAGCTTAGCACAGGGGATTTCCTACGAGCAGTACTTC
>TRBV29-1|NA|TRBD1|TRBJ1-1
CSSATGGTEAFF
TGCAGCTCCGCGACAGGGGGCACTGAAGCTTTCTTT
>TRBV9|NA|NA|TRBJ2-1
CASSQSRVPNEQFF
TGTGCCAGCAGCCAATCACGCGTACCCAATGAGCAGTTCTTC
>TRBV27|NA|TRBD2|TRBJ2-5
CASSRGLAVETQYF
TGTGCCAGCAGCCGGGGACTAGCGGTAGAGACCCAGTACTTC
>TRBV28|NA|TRBD1|TRBJ2-5
CASSLTGGKGNF
TGTGCCAGCAGCCTCACAGGGGGAAAAGGGAACTTC
>TRBV18|NA|NA|TRBJ2-7
CASSPLGSSYEQYF
TGTGCCAGCTCGCCGCTGGGTAGCTCCTACGAGCAGTACTTC
>TRBV28|once|TRBD1|TRBJ1-1
CASSLKFRGRHTEAFF
TGTGCCAGCAGTTTAAAGTTCAGGGGGCGGCACACTGAAGCTTTCTTT
>TRBV6-1|NA|NA|TRBJ2-1
CASSETREQFF
TGTGCCAGCAGTGAGACGCGTGAGCAGTTCTTC
>TRBV28|once|TRBD1|TRBJ1-3
CASSLRTGGGIYF
TGTGCCAGCAGTTTACGGACAGGGGGCGGCATATATTTT
>TRBV28|NA|TRBD1|TRBJ1-2
CASGVQGPSYTF
TGTGCCAGCGGGGTACAGGGGCCTAGCTACACCTTC
>TRBV25-1|NA|NA|TRBJ2-2
CASAGREGTGELFF
TGTGCCAGTGCCGGGCGGGAAGGCACCGGGGAGCTGTTTTTT
>TRBV7-6|NA|NA|TRBJ2-2
CASSLGGRESGELFF
TGTGCCAGCAGCTTAGGAGGACGGGAGAGCGGGGAGCTGTTTTTT
>TRBV13|NA|NA|TRBJ2-5
CASSPREGSRETQYF
TGTGCCAGCAGCCCACGCGAGGGGAGTCGGGAGACCCAGTACTTC
>TRBV7-2|NA|NA|TRBJ1-5
CASSLIDQPQHF
TGTGCCAGCAGCTTAATCGACCAGCCCCAGCATTTT
>TRBV10-3|NA|TRBD2|TRBJ2-7
CATKLAGGSEQYF
TGTGCCACCAAGCTAGCGGGAGGTTCCGAGCAGTACTTC
>TRBV5-1|once|TRBD2|TRBJ2-7
CASSRLAGGPSYEQYF
TGCGCCAGCAGCCGATTAGCGGGAGGGCCCTCCTACGAGCAGTACTTC
>TRBV28|NA|NA|TRBJ1-3
CASRFPPGPGNTIYF
TGTGCCAGCAGATTCCCTCCTGGGCCTGGAAACACCATATATTTT
>TRBV28|NA|NA|TRBJ2-7
CASSLPPSATEQYF
TGTGCCAGCAGTTTACCCCCCTCAGCTACCGAGCAGTACTTC
>TRBV18|NA|NA|TRBJ1-1
CASSQERGAEAFF
TGTGCCAGCTCACAAGAAAGGGGAGCTGAAGCTTTCTTT
>TRBV7-9|NA|NA|TRBJ1-2
CASSPTPAYGYTF
TGTGCCAGCAGCCCTACTCCCGCCTATGGCTACACCTTC
>TRBV5-8|NA|NA|TRBJ1-1
CASSLRLSNTEAFF
TGTGCCAGCAGCTTGAGGCTGTCGAACACTGAAGCTTTCTTT
>TRBV7-2|NA|TRBD1|TRBJ1-1
CASSLQGREAFF
TGTGCCAGCAGCCTACAGGGGCGGGAAGCTTTCTTT
>TRBV7-9|NA|NA|TRBJ1-4
CASSLWENEKLFF
TGTGCCAGCAGCTTGTGGGAGAATGAAAAACTGTTTTTT
>TRBV5-5|few|NA|TRBJ1-3
CASSLDAGITGNTIYF
TGTGCCAGCAGCTTGGACGCAGGGATCACCGGAAACACCATATATTTT
>TRBV5-1|NA|NA|TRBJ1-2
CASSSTGEANYGYTF
TGCGCCAGCAGCTCTACAGGAGAAGCTAACTATGGCTACACCTTC
>TRBV6-5|NA|NA|TRBJ2-2
CASSRPAGELFF
TGTGCCAGCAGCCGACCCGCCGGGGAGCTGTTTTTT
>TRBV7-3|NA|TRBD1|TRBJ1-2
CASSLIPVGQGAWRDGYTF
TGTGCCAGCAGCTTAATCCCCGTCGGACAGGGGGCCTGGCGAGATGGCTACACCTTC
>TRBV6-1|NA|NA|TRBJ2-7
CASSRPNLEQYF
TGTGCCAGCTCGAGGCCCAACCTAGAGCAGTACTTC
>TRBV21-1|NA|NA|TRBJ1-5
CASMLAQAGIVGTVSNQPQHF
TGTGCCAGCATGTTGGCTCAGGCTGGAATCGTTGGAACAGTCAGCAATCAGCCCCAGCATTTT
>TRBV7-9|NA|NA|TRBJ2-1
CASSPKAVANEQFF
TGTGCCAGCAGCCCTAAGGCAGTGGCCAATGAGCAGTTCTTC
>TRBV25-1|NA|NA|TRBJ2-3
CASSDLYTDTQYF
TGTGCCAGCAGTGACCTCTACACAGATACGCAGTATTTT
>TRBV10-3|NA|NA|TRBJ1-5
CAISAEGNQPQHF
TGTGCCATCAGCGCCGAAGGGAATCAGCCCCAGCATTTT
>TRBV7-7|NA|TRBD2|TRBJ2-2
CASTLAGSDTGELFF
TGTGCTAGCACTTTAGCGGGAAGCGACACCGGGGAGCTGTTTTTT
>TRBV27|once|NA|TRBJ2-1
CASSLSRRNEQFF
TGTGCCAGCAGTTTAAGTCGTCGTAATGAGCAGTTCTTC
>TRBV4-1|NA|NA|TRBJ1-1
CASSPGGGRATEAFF
TGCGCCAGCAGCCCCGGAGGGGGGAGAGCGACTGAAGCTTTCTTT
>TRBV28|few|TRBD2|TRBJ2-6
CASKKPPGTSGSPGANVLTF
TGTGCCAGCAAAAAGCCTCCCGGGACTAGCGGGAGTCCTGGGGCCAACGTCCTGACTTTC
>TRBV6-4|NA|NA|TRBJ1-5
CASSESWSNQPQHF
TGTGCCAGCAGCGAGAGTTGGAGCAATCAGCCCCAGCATTTT
>TRBV12-5|few|TRBD1|TRBJ2-2
CASALGTGAPFARELFF
TGTGCTAGTGCCTTGGGGACAGGGGCCCCTTTTGCTAGGGAGCTGTTTTTT
>TRBV4-3|NA|NA|TRBJ2-3
CASSQDGATDTQYF
TGCGCCAGCAGCCAAGACGGGGCCACAGATACGCAGTATTTT
>TRBV5-4|once|NA|TRBJ2-5
CASSFQETQYF
TGTGCCAGCAGCTTTCAAGAGACCCAGTACTTC
>TRBV29-1|NA|TRBD1|TRBJ2-1
CSVEELRDRVLNEQFF
TGCAGCGTTGAAGAATTACGGGACAGGGTATTAAACGAGCAGTTCTTC
>TRBV16|NA|TRBD1|TRBJ2-4
CASSQGQDHPKNIQYF
TGTGCCAGCAGCCAAGGACAGGACCATCCCAAAAACATTCAGTACTTC
>TRBV10-3|NA|NA|TRBJ2-5
CAISASGTLLYGTQYF
TGTGCCATCAGTGCTTCGGGAACGCTTTTATACGGGACCCAGTACTTC
>TRBV7-3|NA|TRBD1|TRBJ2-7
CASSSGQGNYEQYF
TGTGCCAGCAGCTCGGGACAGGGAAACTACGAGCAGTACTTC
>TRBV11-2|NA|NA|TRBJ2-1
CASSLVHANEQFF
TGTGCCAGCAGCTTAGTTCATGCCAATGAGCAGTTCTTC
>TRBV18|NA|NA|TRBJ1-1
CASSPNSAGLNTEAFF
TGTGCCAGCTCACCAAACTCCGCAGGACTCAACACTGAAGCTTTCTTT
>TRBV4-2|once|TRBD2|TRBJ2-2
CASRTSGAEGSGELFF
TGTGCCAGCAGAACTAGCGGGGCCGAGGGGAGCGGGGAGCTGTTTTTT
>TRBV27|NA|NA|TRBJ2-3
CAPGSDTQYF
TGTGCCCCAGGAAGTGATACGCAGTATTTT